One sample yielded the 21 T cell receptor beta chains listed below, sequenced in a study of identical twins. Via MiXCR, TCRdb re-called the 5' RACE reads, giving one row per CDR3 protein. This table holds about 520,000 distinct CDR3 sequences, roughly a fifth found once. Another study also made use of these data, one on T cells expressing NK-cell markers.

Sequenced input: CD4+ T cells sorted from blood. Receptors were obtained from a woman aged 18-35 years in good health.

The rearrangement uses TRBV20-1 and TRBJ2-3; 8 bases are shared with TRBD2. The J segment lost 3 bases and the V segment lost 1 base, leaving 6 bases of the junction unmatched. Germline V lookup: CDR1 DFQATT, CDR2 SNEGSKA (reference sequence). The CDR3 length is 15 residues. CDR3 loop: CSARGPAGDTDTQYF. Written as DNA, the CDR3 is TGCAGTGCTAGAGGTCCAGCGGGGGATACAGATACGCAGTATTTT.

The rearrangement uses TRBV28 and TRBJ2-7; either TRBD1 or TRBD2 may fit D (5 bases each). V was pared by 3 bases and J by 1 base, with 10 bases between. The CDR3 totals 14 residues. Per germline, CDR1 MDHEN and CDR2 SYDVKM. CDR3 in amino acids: CASSLFEGSYEQYF. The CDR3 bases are TGTGCCAGCAGTTTGTTTGAGGGGTCCTACGAGCAGTACTTC. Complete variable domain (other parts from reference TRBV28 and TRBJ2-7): DVKVTQSSRYLVKRTGEKVFLECVQDMDHENMFWYRQDPGLGLRLIYFSYDVKMKEKGDIPEGYSVSREKKERFSLILESASTNQTSMYLCASSLFEGSYEQYFGPGTRLTVT.

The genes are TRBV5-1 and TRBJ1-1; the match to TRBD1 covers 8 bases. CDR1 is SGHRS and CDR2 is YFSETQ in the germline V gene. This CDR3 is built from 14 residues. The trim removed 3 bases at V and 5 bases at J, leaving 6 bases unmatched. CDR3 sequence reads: CASSSTGARTEAFF. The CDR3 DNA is TGCGCCAGCAGCTCGACAGGGGCCCGGACTGAAGCTTTCTTT.

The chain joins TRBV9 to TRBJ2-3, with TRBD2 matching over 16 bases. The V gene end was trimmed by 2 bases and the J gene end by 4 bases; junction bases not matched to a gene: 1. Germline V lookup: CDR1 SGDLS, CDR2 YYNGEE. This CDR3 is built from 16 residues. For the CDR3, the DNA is TGTGCCAGCAGCGTTGGGACTAGCGGGAGGGCAGATACGCAGTATTTT. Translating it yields CASSVGTSGRADTQYF.

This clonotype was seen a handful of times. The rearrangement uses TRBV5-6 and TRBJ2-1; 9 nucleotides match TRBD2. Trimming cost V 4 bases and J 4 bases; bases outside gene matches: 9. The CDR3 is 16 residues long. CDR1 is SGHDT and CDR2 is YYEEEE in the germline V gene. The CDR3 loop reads CASSPALSGRYNEQFF. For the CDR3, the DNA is TGTGCCAGCAGCCCGGCCCTTAGCGGGAGATACAATGAGCAGTTCTTC.

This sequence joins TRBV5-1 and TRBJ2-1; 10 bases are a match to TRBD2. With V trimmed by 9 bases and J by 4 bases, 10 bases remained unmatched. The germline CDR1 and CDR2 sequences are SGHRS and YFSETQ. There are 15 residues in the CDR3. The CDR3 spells CATQVAGGPYNEQFF. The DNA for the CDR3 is TGCGCCACCCAGGTAGCGGGGGGCCCTTACAATGAGCAGTTCTTC.

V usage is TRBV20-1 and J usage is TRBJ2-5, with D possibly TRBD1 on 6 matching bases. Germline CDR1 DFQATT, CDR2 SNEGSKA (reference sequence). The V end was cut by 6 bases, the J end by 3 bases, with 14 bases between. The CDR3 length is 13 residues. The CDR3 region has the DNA TGCAGTGCCCAGAGGGGGAGAGAAGAGACCCAGTACTTC. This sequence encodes CSAQRGREETQYF.

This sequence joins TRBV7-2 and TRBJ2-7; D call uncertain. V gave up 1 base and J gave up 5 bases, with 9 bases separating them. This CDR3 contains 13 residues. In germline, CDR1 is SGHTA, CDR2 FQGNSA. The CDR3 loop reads CASSLGVQNEQYF. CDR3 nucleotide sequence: TGTGCCAGCAGCTTAGGGGTTCAGAACGAGCAGTACTTC.

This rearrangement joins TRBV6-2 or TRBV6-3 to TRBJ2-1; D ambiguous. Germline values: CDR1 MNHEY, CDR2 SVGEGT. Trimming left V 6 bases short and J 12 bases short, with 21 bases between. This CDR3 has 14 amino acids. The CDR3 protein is CASRMSRWGFRQFF. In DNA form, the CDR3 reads TGTGCCAGCAGAATGAGTCGGTGGGGTTTTCGGCAGTTCTTC.

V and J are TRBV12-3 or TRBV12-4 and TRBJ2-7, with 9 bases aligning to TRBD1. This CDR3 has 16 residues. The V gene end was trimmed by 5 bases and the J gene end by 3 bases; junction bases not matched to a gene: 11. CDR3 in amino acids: CASSPDRDRANYEQYF. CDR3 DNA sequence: TGTGCCAGCAGTCCTGATAGGGACAGGGCGAACTACGAGCAGTACTTC.

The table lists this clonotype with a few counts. CDR3 in DNA: TGTGCCAGCAGCAAATTATCAGGACTAGGCGATACGCAGTATTTT. Its translation: CASSKLSGLGDTQYF. The chain has TRBV21-1 and TRBJ2-3; TRBD2 reflects the table's D call only, with no check against the DNA. TRBV21-1 is a pseudogene locus. This CDR3 is built from 15 residues.

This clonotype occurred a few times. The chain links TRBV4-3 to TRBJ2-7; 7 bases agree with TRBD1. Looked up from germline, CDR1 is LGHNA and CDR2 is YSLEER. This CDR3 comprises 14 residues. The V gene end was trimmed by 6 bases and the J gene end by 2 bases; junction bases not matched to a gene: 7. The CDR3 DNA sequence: TGCGCCAGCAGTTCAAAACAGGGGCCCTACGAGCAGTACTTC. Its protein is CASSSKQGPYEQYF.

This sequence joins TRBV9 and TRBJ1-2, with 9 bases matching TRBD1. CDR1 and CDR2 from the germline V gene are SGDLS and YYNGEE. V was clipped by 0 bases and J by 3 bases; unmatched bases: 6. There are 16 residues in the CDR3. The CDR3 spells CASSVGGQGGYYGYTF. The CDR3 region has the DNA TGTGCCAGCAGCGTAGGGGGACAGGGAGGATACTATGGCTACACCTTC.

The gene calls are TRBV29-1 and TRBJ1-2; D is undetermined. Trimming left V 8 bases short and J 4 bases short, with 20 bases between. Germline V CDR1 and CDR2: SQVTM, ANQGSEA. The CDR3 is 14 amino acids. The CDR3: CSIQKKEGGYGYTF. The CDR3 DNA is TGCAGCATCCAGAAAAAGGAGGGAGGCTATGGCTACACCTTC.

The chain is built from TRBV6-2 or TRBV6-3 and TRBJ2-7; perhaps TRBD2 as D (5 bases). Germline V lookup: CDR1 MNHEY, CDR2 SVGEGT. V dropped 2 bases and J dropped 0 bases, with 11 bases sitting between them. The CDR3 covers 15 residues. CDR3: CASSYLTGTSYEQYF. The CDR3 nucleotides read TGTGCCAGCAGTTACCTGACGGGAACCTCCTACGAGCAGTACTTC.

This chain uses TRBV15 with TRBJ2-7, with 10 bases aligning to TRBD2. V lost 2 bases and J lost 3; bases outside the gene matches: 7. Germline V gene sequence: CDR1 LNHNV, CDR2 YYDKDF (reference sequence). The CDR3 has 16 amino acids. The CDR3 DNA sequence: TGTGCCACCAGCAGACCGGGACTAGCGTGGGGCTACGAGCAGTACTTC. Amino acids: CATSRPGLAWGYEQYF.

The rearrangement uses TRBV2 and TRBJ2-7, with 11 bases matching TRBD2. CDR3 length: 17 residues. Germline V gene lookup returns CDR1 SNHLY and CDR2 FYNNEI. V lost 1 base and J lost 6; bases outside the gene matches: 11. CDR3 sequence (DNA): TGTGCCAGCAGTGAAGGGCTAGCGGGAGGACAACGGGGCGAGCAGTACTTC. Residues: CASSEGLAGGQRGEQYF.

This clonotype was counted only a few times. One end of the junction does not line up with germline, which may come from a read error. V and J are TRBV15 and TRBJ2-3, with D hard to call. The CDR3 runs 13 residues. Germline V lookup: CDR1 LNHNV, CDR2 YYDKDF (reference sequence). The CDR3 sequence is CATSRALKDPQYF. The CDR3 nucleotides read TGTGCCACCAGCAGAGCCTTAAAAGATCCGCAGTATTTT.

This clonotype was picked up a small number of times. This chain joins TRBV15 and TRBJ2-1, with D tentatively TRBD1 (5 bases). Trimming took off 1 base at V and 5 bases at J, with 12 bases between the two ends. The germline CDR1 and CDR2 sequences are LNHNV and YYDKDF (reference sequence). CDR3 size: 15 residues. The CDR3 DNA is TGTGCCACCAGCAGAGCCCCACCAGGGAACAATGAGCAGTTCTTC. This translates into CATSRAPPGNNEQFF.

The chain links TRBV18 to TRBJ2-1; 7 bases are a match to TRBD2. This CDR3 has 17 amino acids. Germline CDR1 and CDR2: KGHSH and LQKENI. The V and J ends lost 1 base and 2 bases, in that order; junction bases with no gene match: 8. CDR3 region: CASSPLAGVTTYNEQFF. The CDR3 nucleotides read TGTGCCAGCTCACCACTCGCGGGGGTTACAACCTACAATGAGCAGTTCTTC.

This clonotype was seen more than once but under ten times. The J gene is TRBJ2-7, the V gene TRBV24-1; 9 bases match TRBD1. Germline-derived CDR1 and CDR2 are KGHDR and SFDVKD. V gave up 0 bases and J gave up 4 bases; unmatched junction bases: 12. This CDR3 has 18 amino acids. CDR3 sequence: CATSDLVRPDRGFYEQYF. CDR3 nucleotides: TGTGCCACCAGTGATTTGGTTCGACCGGACAGGGGTTTTTACGAGCAGTACTTC.